This T cell receptor beta chain originates from a study of OX40 agonist ivuxolimab in advanced cancers. Whole-study context: Partial response was recorded in three patients: one hepatocellular carcinoma and two cutaneous melanoma cases.

Sequencing used immunoSEQ multiplex PCR; TCRdb keeps in-frame clones, though not all of them. This table has 20,000 to 25,000 clones, approximately 82% appearing once. Trimming took 1 base from V and 6 from J, leaving 13 bases between them. Germline-derived CDR1 and CDR2 are SGHVS and FQNEAQ. The CDR3 runs 15 residues. Points from the study as a whole: Clonal expansion in partial responders at 0.1-3.0 mg/kg ranked among the lowest.

In its sample, this clone is medium-sized. Its specificity is unknown. The chain couples TRBV7-8 to TRBJ2-1, with D perhaps TRBD1 (5 bases). The sequence derives from an adult with an advanced solid tumor such as melanoma, head and neck, liver or kidney cancer. The sequenced sample was CD4+ or CD8+ T cells sorted from blood, obtained in a trial of the OX40 agonist ivuxolimab. The CDR3 DNA is TGTGCCAGCAGCTTAGATGGGGCCCCGGTCAATGAGCAGTTCTTC. It translates to CASSLDGAPVNEQFF.